These T cell receptor beta chains were read from a single sample in a study of OX40 agonist ivuxolimab in advanced cancers. The repertoire was sequenced with immunoSEQ multiplex PCR; TCRdb's copy has only in-frame clones and lacks some. The sample lists some 70,000 clones, around 90% occurring once. The material sequenced was CD4+ or CD8+ T cells sorted from blood, taken in a trial of the OX40 agonist ivuxolimab. These receptor sequences come from an adult with an advanced solid tumor such as melanoma, head and neck, liver or kidney cancer. The CDR3 runs from the conserved cysteine through the conserved F or W. Fields, in order: V gene, CDR3 protein.

V: TRBV11-1; CDR3: CASTPRVGLGAEQYF
V: TRBV12-5; CDR3: CASGFGQGASTGELFF
V: TRBV6-5; CDR3: CASSSGGRVYNSPLHF
V: TRBV29-1; CDR3: CSVALSEKLFF
V: TRBV6-5; CDR3: CASSYDGANVLTF
V: TRBV9; CDR3: CASSRGQGVEGNTIYF
V: TRBV5-1; CDR3: CASSLVAGDNEQFF
V: TRBV5-6; CDR3: CASSLAMASGNTIYF
V: TRBV7-3; CDR3: CASSLTAQGYSPLHF
V: TRBV7-3; CDR3: CASSASRALKSGELFF
V: TRBV18; CDR3: CASSPNPEAGYTF
V: TRBV19; CDR3: CASSIGGGGSNQPQHF
V: TRBV5-4; CDR3: CASSASASLNTEAFF
V: TRBV19; CDR3: CASSGQDSGNEKLFF
V: TRBV9; CDR3: CASSVGWTSGGAGETQYF
V: TRBV9; CDR3: CASSVAFTGELFF
V: TRBV5-1; CDR3: CASSRDGGNTEAFF
V: TRBV6-4; CDR3: CASSSGLAVTDTQYF
V: TRBV5-6; CDR3: CASSLYSTQETQYF
V: TRBV7-8; CDR3: CASSLGPMGYNEQFF
V: TRBV19; CDR3: CASRPGHQNTGELFF
V: TRBV5-4; CDR3: CATTLGPFSTDTQYF
V: TRBV27; CDR3: CASSLSLGLAGGWTKNIQYF
V: TRBV7-3; CDR3: CASSPPPGQGYGYTF
V: TRBV5-4; CDR3: CASSRTANYGYTF
V: TRBV7-8; CDR3: CASSFNTVNTEAFF